What follows is one TCR beta chain and its context. Its antigen is unidentified. This sample is part of a study of cytomegalovirus exposure and HLA in healthy donors. Study-level findings and limits: Later analysis identified several of the most significant clusters that appeared linked to common viral pathogens. Researchers counted roughly 160 TCR beta chains as cytomegalovirus-associated. Sequencing likely generated an artifact that appeared as a cluster of highly shared sequence variants. Among CMV-associated TCR beta chains, most appeared HLA-restricted in a later analysis.

The PCR employed 60 Vbeta primers together with 13 Jbeta primers. Clones were sequenced by immunoSEQ multiplex PCR, and TCRdb holds only the in-frame ones, with some missing. In the table there are some 150,000 clones, approximately 80% of which are singletons. The origin of this receptor is a young woman in good health and CMV-seronegative. The sample consisted of PBMCs.

The CDR3 is CASRPAGGQETQYF. In nucleotides, the CDR3 is TGTGCCAGTAGACCGGCGGGGGGACAAGAGACCCAGTACTTC. The rearrangement uses TRBV19 and TRBJ2-5; 8 bases are shared with TRBD2. The length of the CDR3 is 14 residues. The germline gives CDR1 LNHDA, CDR2 SQIVND (reference sequence). V was pared by 6 bases and J by 2 bases, with 5 bases of the junction left unmatched.